This TCR beta chain came from a study of cytomegalovirus exposure and HLA in healthy donors. As for the study in general: A subsequent analysis stated that the 100 to 150 validation repertoires were run on the same platform as the approximately 700 first-cohort repertoires.

Sequenced by immunoSEQ multiplex PCR; TCRdb stores in-frame clones only, minus some. Among around 300,000 clones listed, approximately 90% were seen once. Overall study results and limits: The listing of 150 to 200 TCR beta chains classed them as cytomegalovirus-associated. According to a later analysis, TCR clusters from the first cohort tended to co-occur in the roughly 110 validation repertoires. In vitro, a few CMV-associated chains proved specific for CMV antigens.

Remarks on this clone: Its antigen is still unknown.

Germline lookup yields CDR1 GTSNPN and CDR2 SVGIG (reference sequence). Trimming cost V 7 bases and J 7 bases, with 16 bases left between them. The CDR3 contains 12 residues. The rearrangement joins TRBV30 to TRBJ1-2; D is perhaps TRBD1 (6 bases). The origin of this receptor is a woman under 40 in good health and CMV-seropositive. Material: PBMCs. Here the CDR3 DNA reads TGTGCCTCTGGCGGGGGGCCTACTGGCTACACCTTC. Protein sequence: CASGGGPTGYTF.